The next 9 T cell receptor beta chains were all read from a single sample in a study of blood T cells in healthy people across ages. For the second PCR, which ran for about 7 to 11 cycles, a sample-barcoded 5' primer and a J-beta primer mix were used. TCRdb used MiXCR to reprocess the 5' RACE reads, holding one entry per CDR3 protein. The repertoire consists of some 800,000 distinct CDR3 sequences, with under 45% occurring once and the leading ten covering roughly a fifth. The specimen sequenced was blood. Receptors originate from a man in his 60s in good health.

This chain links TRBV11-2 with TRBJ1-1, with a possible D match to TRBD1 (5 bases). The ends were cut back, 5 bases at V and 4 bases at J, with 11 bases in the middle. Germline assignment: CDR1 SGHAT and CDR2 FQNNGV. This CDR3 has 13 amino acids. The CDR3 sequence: CASSLGLSTEAFF. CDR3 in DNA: TGTGCCAGCAGCCTGGGACTGAGCACTGAAGCTTTCTTT.

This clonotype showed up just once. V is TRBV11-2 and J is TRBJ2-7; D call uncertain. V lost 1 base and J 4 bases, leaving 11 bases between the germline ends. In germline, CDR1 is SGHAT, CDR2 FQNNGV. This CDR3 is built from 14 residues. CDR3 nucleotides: TGTGCCAGCAGCTTAGGTGTAGCAGGTTACGAGCAGTACTTC. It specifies CASSLGVAGYEQYF.

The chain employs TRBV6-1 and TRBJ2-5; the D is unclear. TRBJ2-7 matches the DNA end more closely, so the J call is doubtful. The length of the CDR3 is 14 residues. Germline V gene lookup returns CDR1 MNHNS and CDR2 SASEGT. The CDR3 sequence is CASSEGTQSYEQYF. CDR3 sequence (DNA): TGTGCCAGCAGTGAAGGCACCCAATCCTACGAGCAGTACTTC.

The CDR3 DNA follows: TGCAGCGCTTCACCGGAAGGATATGGCTACACCTTC. This gives the protein CSASPEGYGYTF. The chain links TRBV29-1 to TRBJ1-2; D gene ambiguous. Trimming took 7 bases from V and 5 from J, leaving 14 bases between them. CDR3 length: 12 residues. CDR1 and CDR2 from the germline V gene are SQVTM and ANQGSEA.

DNA of the CDR3: TGTGCCAGCACTTTGACTAGCGTAAACACCGGGGAGCTGTTTTTT. Translating it yields CASTLTSVNTGELFF. The rearrangement links TRBV6-2 or TRBV6-3 to TRBJ2-2; TRBD2 aligns across 8 bases. From germline, CDR1 is MNHEY and CDR2 SVGEGT. This CDR3 comprises 15 residues. Germline trimming cut 7 bases from V and 2 bases from J; bases unmatched to any gene: 6.

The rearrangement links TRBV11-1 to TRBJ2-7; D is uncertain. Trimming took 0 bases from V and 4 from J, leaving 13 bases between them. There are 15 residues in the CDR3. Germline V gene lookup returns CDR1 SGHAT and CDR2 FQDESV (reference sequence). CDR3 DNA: TGTGCCAGCAGCTTAGCCTCGGGCAGACTTTACGAGCAGTACTTC. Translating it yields CASSLASGRLYEQYF.

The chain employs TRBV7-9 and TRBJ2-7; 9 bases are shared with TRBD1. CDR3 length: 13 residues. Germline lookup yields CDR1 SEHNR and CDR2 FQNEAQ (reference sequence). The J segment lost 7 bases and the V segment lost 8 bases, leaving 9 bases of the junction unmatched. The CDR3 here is CASGGTGLGEQYF. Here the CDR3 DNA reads TGTGCCAGCGGGGGGACAGGGCTCGGGGAGCAGTACTTC.

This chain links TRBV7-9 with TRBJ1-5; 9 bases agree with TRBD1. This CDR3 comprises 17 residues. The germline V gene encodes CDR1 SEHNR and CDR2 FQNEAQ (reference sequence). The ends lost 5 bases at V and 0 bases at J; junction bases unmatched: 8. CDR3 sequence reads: CASSPGGQGISNQPQHF. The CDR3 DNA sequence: TGTGCCAGCAGCCCTGGGGGACAGGGTATTAGCAATCAGCCCCAGCATTTT.

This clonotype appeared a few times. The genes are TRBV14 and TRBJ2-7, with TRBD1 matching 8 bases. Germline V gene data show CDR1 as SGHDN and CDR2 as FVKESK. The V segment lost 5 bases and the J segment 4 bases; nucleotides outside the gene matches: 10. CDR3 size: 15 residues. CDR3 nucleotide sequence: TGTGCCAGCAGCTACAGGGGGTTCCCCTCTTACGAGCAGTACTTC. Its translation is CASSYRGFPSYEQYF.